The 28 T cell receptor beta chains in this list originate from one sample, sequenced in a study of blood T cell repertoires in COVID-19. Profiling relied on immunoSEQ multiplex PCR, and the TCRdb table lists in-frame clones only, not all of them. The sample lists about 100,000 clones, about 85% occurring once. Sequenced sample: peripheral blood. The receptors originated from a human donor in a cohort sampled during active COVID-19.

A single count supports this clone. CDR3 protein: CASSGGQGAATNEKLFF. CDR3 in DNA: TGCGCCAGCAGCGGAGGACAGGGGGCCGCAACTAATGAAAAACTGTTTTTT. The chain carries TRBV5-1 and TRBJ1-4, with TRBD1 matching 11 bases. The CDR3 has 17 amino acids. Germline assignment: CDR1 SGHRS and CDR2 YFSETQ. With 4 bases clipped from V and 0 bases from J, the junction kept 5 bases outside the gene matches.

CDR3 sequence (DNA): TGTGCCAGCAGTGCACTAGGTCCGGGGGAGCTGTTTTTT. This translates into CASSALGPGELFF. The chain employs TRBV2 and TRBJ2-2; D possibly corresponds to TRBD2 (5 bases). Germline V gene data show CDR1 as SNHLY and CDR2 as FYNNEI. Trimming cost V 4 bases and J 8 bases, with 11 bases left between them. The CDR3 runs 13 residues.

This clone has just one count. The chain employs TRBV28 and TRBJ2-3, with D unclear. The CDR3 runs to 15 residues. The germline CDR1 and CDR2 sequences are MDHEN and SYDVKM. Trimming removed 1 base from V and 0 bases from J, with 8 bases in between. The CDR3 coding sequence is TGTGCCAGCAGTTTATCCCCTGGCAGCACAGATACGCAGTATTTT. Encoded protein: CASSLSPGSTDTQYF.

The V call is TRBV15, the J call TRBJ2-1, with TRBD2 identical over 12 bases. Germline V CDR1 and CDR2: LNHNV, YYDKDF (reference sequence). V lost 4 bases, J lost 7 bases, and 14 bases stayed unmatched. The CDR3 runs 18 residues. The CDR3 nucleotides are TGTGCCACCAGCACAACAGAAGACCTAGCGGGGGGGCGGAATGAGCAGTTCTTC. Residues: CATSTTEDLAGGRNEQFF.

This chain uses TRBV27 with TRBJ1-4; 7 positions agree with TRBD1. The CDR3 sequence is 14 residues long. Germline CDR1 MNHEY, CDR2 SMNVEV (reference sequence). With 6 bases clipped from V and 8 bases from J, the junction kept 9 bases outside the gene matches. CDR3 nucleotide sequence: TGTGCCAGCAGACGACGACAGGGCGGAGAAAAACTGTTTTTT. Translation: CASRRRQGGEKLFF. The variable domain in full, completed from reference TRBV27 and TRBJ1-4, reads EAQVTQNPRYLITVTGKKLTVTCSQNMNHEYMSWYRQDPGLGLRQIYYSMNVEVTDKGDVPEGYKVSRKEKRNFPLILESPSPNQTSLYFCASRRRQGGEKLFFGSGTQLSVL.

This clone was detected a few times. The chain combines TRBV29-1 with TRBJ1-5; TRBD1 is a possible D gene (6 bases). CDR3 length equals 13 residues. Trimming removed 6 bases from V and 4 bases from J, with 13 bases in between. Germline values: CDR1 SQVTM, CDR2 ANQGSEA. The CDR3 nucleotides read TGCAGCGTGACGCTCGGGACAAATCAGCCCCAGCATTTT. Its translation is CSVTLGTNQPQHF. Using reference TRBV29-1 and TRBJ1-5 for the parts outside the CDR3, the full variable domain is SAVISQKPSRDICQRGTSLTIQCQVDSQVTMMFWYRQQPGQSLTLIATANQGSEATYESGFVIDKFPISRPNLTFSTLTVSNMSPEDSSIYLCSVTLGTNQPQHFGDGTRLSIL.

This clone was counted a few times. The V call is TRBV24-1, the J call TRBJ2-1; TRBD1 matches at 7 bases. The trim removed 5 bases at V and 3 bases at J, leaving 12 bases unmatched. The germline CDR1 and CDR2 sequences are KGHDR and SFDVKD. The CDR3 consists of 17 residues. For the CDR3, the DNA is TGTGCCACCAGTGGGGGCTCGGACAGGCTCATCTACAATGAGCAGTTCTTC. Translation: CATSGGSDRLIYNEQFF.

This chain links TRBV6-2 or TRBV6-3 with TRBJ1-2; TRBD1 is a possible D gene (6 bases). CDR1 is MNHEY and CDR2 is SVGEGT in the germline V gene. V shed 5 bases and J shed 7 bases, with 11 bases lying between them. The length of the CDR3 is 12 residues. CDR3 sequence reads: CASSDGTSGYTF. The CDR3 bases are TGTGCCAGCAGTGACGGGACAAGTGGCTACACCTTC.

CDR3 in DNA: TGCGCCAGCAGCTTGGGGGGGACTAGCCCGAATGAGCAGTTCTTC. Protein sequence: CASSLGGTSPNEQFF. V and J are TRBV5-1 and TRBJ2-1; 9 bases are shared with TRBD2. This CDR3 region has 15 residues. Per germline, CDR1 SGHRS and CDR2 YFSETQ. V was clipped by 0 bases and J by 7 bases; unmatched bases: 5.

The genes are TRBV4-2 and TRBJ2-1; 15 positions match TRBD2. The CDR3 covers 18 residues. In germline, CDR1 is LGHNA, CDR2 YNFKEQ. Losses at the gene ends were 4 bases for V and 7 bases for J; bases not matched to a gene: 11. The CDR3 reads CASSPSASGTSGGNEQFF. CDR3 DNA sequence: TGTGCCAGCAGCCCGTCCGCCTCCGGGACTAGCGGGGGGAATGAGCAGTTCTTC.

The V gene is TRBV7-3, the J gene TRBJ2-1, with D possibly matching TRBD1 (5 bases). In germline, CDR1 is SGHTA, CDR2 FQGTGA. This CDR3 contains 15 residues. V shed 3 bases and J shed 3 bases, with 12 bases lying between them. The CDR3 nucleotides are TGTGCCAGCAGCTTGAGGTCAGGGAACTACAATGAGCAGTTCTTC. It translates to CASSLRSGNYNEQFF.

This chain connects TRBV7-9 to TRBJ2-3; 7 bases align to TRBD2. Per germline, CDR1 SEHNR and CDR2 FQNEAQ (reference sequence). Trimming at V came to 3 bases and at J to 2 bases, leaving 5 bases not matched to a gene. The CDR3 length is 15 residues. CDR3 DNA: TGTGCCAGCAGCTTCGCCGGGGACTACACAGATACGCAGTATTTT. Amino acids: CASSFAGDYTDTQYF. Combining the CDR3 with reference TRBV7-9 and TRBJ2-3 gives the whole variable domain DTGVSQNPRHKITKRGQNVTFRCDPISEHNRLYWYRQTLGQGPEFLTYFQNEAQLEKSRLLSDRFSAERPKGSFSTLEIQRTEQGDSAMYLCASSFAGDYTDTQYFGPGTRLTVL.

This rearrangement joins TRBV7-9 to TRBJ2-5, with a possible D match to TRBD2 (5 bases). Trimming pared 1 base from V and 5 bases from J, leaving 17 bases between. Germline V gives CDR1 SEHNR, CDR2 FQNEAQ (reference sequence). This CDR3 is 16 amino acids long. The CDR3 bases are TGTGCCAGCAGCTTAGTATCGGGGAGATGGGCCGAGACCCAGTACTTC. Translation: CASSLVSGRWAETQYF.

The V call is TRBV27, the J call TRBJ2-7; 9 nucleotides agree with TRBD1. The length of the CDR3 is 15 residues. Germline assignment: CDR1 MNHEY and CDR2 SMNVEV (reference sequence). V lost 0 bases to trimming and J lost 2 bases; unmatched junction nucleotides: 2. CDR3 nucleotide sequence: TGTGCCAGCAGTTTATCGACAGGGGGGCCCTACGAGCAGTACTTC. This gives the protein CASSLSTGGPYEQYF.

This clone was picked up one time. The rearrangement uses TRBV3-1 (or the pseudogene TRBV3-2) and TRBJ2-1, with unresolved D. The CDR3 has 12 amino acids. The germline V gene has CDR1 LGHDT and CDR2 YNNKEL (reference sequence). V lost 2 bases and J lost 6, with 5 bases in between. The CDR3, as DNA: TGTGCCAGCAGCCAATCGGGCAATGAGCAGTTCTTC. Translated: CASSQSGNEQFF.

The genes are TRBV7-2 and TRBJ1-1; D is unresolved. Deletions cut 3 bases from V and 1 base from J, with 9 bases between. Germline values: CDR1 SGHTA, CDR2 FQGNSA. The CDR3 extends over 14 amino acids. In DNA, the CDR3 is TGTGCCAGCAGCTTTGAGGTTAGGAACACTGAAGCTTTCTTT. It codes for CASSFEVRNTEAFF.

The chain couples TRBV5-6 to TRBJ1-3; D is unresolved. The V and J ends lost 1 base and 0 bases respectively, with 5 bases between them. This CDR3 contains 14 residues. Germline V gives CDR1 SGHDT, CDR2 YYEEEE. The DNA for the CDR3 is TGTGCCAGCAGCTTGCCTCTCTCTGGAAACACCATATATTTT. Translated, it gives CASSLPLSGNTIYF.

The J gene is TRBJ1-1, the V gene TRBV5-1, with 7 positions matching TRBD1. This CDR3 comprises 17 residues. V shed 0 bases, J shed 3 bases, and the junction held 11 bases outside the gene matches. Germline V lookup: CDR1 SGHRS, CDR2 YFSETQ. DNA for the CDR3: TGCGCCAGCAGCTTGGATTGGGGGTTGCAGGGGGACACTGAAGCTTTCTTT. Residues: CASSLDWGLQGDTEAFF.

The rearrangement links TRBV4-1 to TRBJ1-2; perhaps TRBD1 as D (5 bases). The V gene lost 3 bases and the J gene lost 4 bases, with 18 bases spanning the gap. CDR1 and CDR2 (germline): MGHRA, YSYEKL. The CDR3 loop spans 16 amino acids. The CDR3 bases are TGCGCCAGCAGCCAGAATAACTTGACAGCACTCTATGGCTACACCTTC. Translated: CASSQNNLTALYGYTF.

The chain has TRBV11-2 and TRBJ1-2; 10 positions match TRBD1. Trimming at V came to 5 bases and at J to 6 bases, leaving 9 bases not matched to a gene. Germline loops: CDR1 SGHAT, CDR2 FQNNGV. CDR3 size: 15 residues. In DNA form, the CDR3 reads TGTGCCAGCAGCCCCCGGGACAGGGGATGGGATGGCTACACCTTC. This sequence encodes CASSPRDRGWDGYTF.

The chain employs TRBV19 and TRBJ2-1; TRBD1 is a possible D gene (6 bases). CDR3 length: 15 amino acids. V was clipped by 3 bases and J by 2 bases, with 11 bases between them. The V gene's germline CDR1 is LNHDA and CDR2 SQIVND (reference sequence). The DNA of the CDR3 is TGTGCCAGTAGTATGAGTGGGGGCCCCTACAATGAGCAGTTCTTC. This gives the protein CASSMSGGPYNEQFF.

The rearrangement uses TRBV5-1 and TRBJ2-7; TRBD2 matches at 9 bases. The V gene's germline CDR1 is SGHRS and CDR2 YFSETQ. The CDR3 sequence is 13 residues long. Germline trimming cut 5 bases from V and 7 bases from J; bases unmatched to any gene: 7. The CDR3 is CASRLAGNGEQYF. The CDR3 DNA follows: TGCGCCAGCAGGCTAGCGGGAAATGGTGAGCAGTACTTC. The full variable domain, with the rest looked up from reference TRBV5-1 and TRBJ2-7, is KAGVTQTPRYLIKTRGQQVTLSCSPISGHRSVSWYQQTPGQGLQFLFEYFSETQRNKGNFPGRFSGRQFSNSRSEMNVSTLELGDSALYLCASRLAGNGEQYFGPGTRLTVT.

This clone appeared a single time. The chain couples TRBV2 to TRBJ2-7; D unclear. Trimming cost V 7 bases and J 0 bases, with 13 bases left between them. Germline CDR1 SNHLY, CDR2 FYNNEI. This CDR3 has 14 residues. The CDR3: CASNHLTGSYEQYF. The CDR3 DNA sequence: TGTGCCAGCAATCACTTAACGGGCTCCTACGAGCAGTACTTC.

The rearrangement links TRBV28 to TRBJ1-1, with TRBD1 matching 10 bases. The CDR3 contains 16 residues. CDR1 and CDR2 from the germline V gene are MDHEN and SYDVKM. After removal of 4 bases from V and 3 bases from J, the junction contained 8 bases not matched to a gene. CDR3 loop: CASSSHPGTGDTEAFF. For the CDR3, the DNA is TGTGCCAGCAGTTCACACCCCGGGACAGGGGACACTGAAGCTTTCTTT.

The V gene is TRBV19, the J gene TRBJ2-1, with 7 positions matching TRBD2. J lost 10 bases, V lost 1 base, and 4 bases had no gene match. The CDR3 totals 13 residues. CDR1 LNHDA and CDR2 SQIVND come from the germline V gene (reference sequence). Here the CDR3 reads CASSIGGGDEQFF. In nucleotides, the CDR3 is TGTGCCAGTAGTATAGGTGGGGGGGACGAGCAGTTCTTC.

CDR3 amino acids: CASSPWTANYEQYF. In nucleotides, the CDR3 is TGTGCCAGCAGCCCTTGGACAGCCAACTACGAGCAGTACTTC. This chain links TRBV11-2 with TRBJ2-7, with TRBD1 as a possible D gene (6 bases). The CDR3 loop spans 14 amino acids. Per germline, CDR1 SGHAT and CDR2 FQNNGV. V gave up 5 bases and J gave up 3 bases, with 14 bases separating them.

The rearrangement uses TRBV14 and TRBJ2-1, with 7 bases that match TRBD2. Trimming at V came to 1 base and at J to 6 bases, leaving 9 bases not matched to a gene. This CDR3 has 16 residues. Germline V gene lookup returns CDR1 SGHDN and CDR2 FVKESK. CDR3 in DNA: TGTGCCAGCAGCCAAGTTATCGGACTAGGTCTCAATGAGCAGTTCTTC. Protein sequence: CASSQVIGLGLNEQFF.

This clone was counted once. The chain couples TRBV2 to TRBJ1-1, with 9 bases identical to TRBD1. The CDR3 totals 13 residues. After removal of 10 bases from V and 5 bases from J, the junction contained 8 bases not matched to a gene. The germline CDR1 and CDR2 sequences are SNHLY and FYNNEI. The CDR3 DNA reads as TGTGCCACCACTCTTGACAGGGGGACTGAAGCTTTCTTT. It encodes CATTLDRGTEAFF.